The T cell receptor beta chain described here comes from a study of shared clonotypes between healthy human individuals. The assay was carried out at the deep level. Method: immunoSEQ multiplex PCR; TCRdb's copy keeps in-frame clones and lacks some. The sample lists millions of clones; 95% were seen once. The germline gives CDR1 ENHRY, CDR2 SYGVKD. With 2 bases removed from V and 6 bases from J, the gap between germline ends came to 7 bases. The CDR3 sequence is 12 residues long. This receptor was obtained from a man aged 18 to 30 in good health. The material sequenced was naive CD4+ T cells sorted from blood. Subset noted: CD45RA+ positively selected. V usage is TRBV10-3 and J usage is TRBJ2-5; no clear D. This CDR3 is CAISEGQKTQYF. In DNA form, the CDR3 reads TGTGCCATCAGTGAGGGTCAGAAGACCCAGTACTTC.